These T cell receptor beta chains were read from a single sample in a study of blood T cell repertoires in COVID-19. Produced via immunoSEQ multiplex PCR; TCRdb's table is partial and in-frame only. The profile shows about 170,000 clones, about 84% of them singletons. Sequenced: PBMCs or T cells enriched from blood (not recorded which). The receptors stem from a man aged 50 or older who had recovered from COVID-19. The CDR3 runs from the conserved cysteine through the conserved F or W. A D gene is named only where the DNA matches it firmly. Some rows mark clone size as missing; the rest say once, few, many or name a class of expanded clone.

abundance	v_gene	j_gene	d_gene	CDR3aa
-	TRBV7-9	TRBJ2-7	TRBD1	CASSYRDRTYEQYF
-	TRBV4-1	TRBJ2-7	-	CASSQEGRQGNEQYF
-	TRBV27	TRBJ1-2	-	CASSPLFSGINYGYTF
-	TRBV7-3	TRBJ1-1	TRBD1	CASSSDRGTEAFF
-	TRBV18	TRBJ2-5	-	CASSRQTETQYF
-	TRBV5-4	TRBJ2-1	TRBD2	CASSWTSGHEQFF
-	TRBV11-2	TRBJ2-1	TRBD2	CASSLGELAGIDEQFF
-	TRBV28	TRBJ1-2	-	CASMEKAFYGYTF
-	TRBV7-8	TRBJ1-2	-	CASSPPGEGYGYTF
few	TRBV5-4	TRBJ1-1	-	CASSFWAMNTEAFF
-	TRBV4-2	TRBJ1-1	-	CASSQDSGGDTEAFF
-	TRBV19	TRBJ1-2	TRBD1	CASSPTGPWSYGYTF
-	TRBV5-1	TRBJ2-7	TRBD2	CASSFALAGGRPYEQYF
once	TRBV5-1	TRBJ1-1	-	CASTSEGSGGAEAFF
-	TRBV2	TRBJ2-5	-	CASSEARGGEETQYF
-	TRBV4-1	TRBJ2-3	-	CASSPLGLGMDTQYF
-	TRBV11-2	TRBJ1-5	TRBD1	CASSSPGQGDQPQHF
-	TRBV7-3	TRBJ1-2	TRBD1	CASSSRQGAEGYTF
-	TRBV29-1	TRBJ2-2	-	CSVLAGELFF
-	TRBV9	TRBJ2-2	TRBD1	CASSRGQGASPNTGELFF
-	TRBV29-1	TRBJ2-5	-	CSGVVRGSETQYF
once	TRBV9	TRBJ1-3	TRBD1	CASSVAPGQGAGNTIYF
-	TRBV3-1/TRBV3-2	TRBJ2-4	TRBD1	CASSLAAGQGRNIQYF
-	TRBV2	TRBJ2-1	-	CASRAYLARADDEQFF
once	TRBV27	TRBJ1-2	-	CASSPGGPGEYYTF
-	TRBV11-2	TRBJ1-5	-	CASSLESGDNQPQHF
-	TRBV11-2	TRBJ1-1	-	CASSARWGPRETEAFF
-	TRBV25-1	TRBJ2-1	-	CASSLRTALYNEQFF
-	TRBV3-1/TRBV3-2	TRBJ1-4	-	CASSPGGPFSTNEKLFF
-	TRBV10-3	TRBJ1-3	-	CAITAGLSGNTIYF
-	TRBV5-4	TRBJ2-2	TRBD1	CASSSTGENTGELFF
once	TRBV18	TRBJ1-6	TRBD1	CASSPDRVLSYNSPLHF
-	TRBV5-1	TRBJ2-7	-	CASRGGAGEQYF
-	TRBV4-1	TRBJ2-1	-	CASGQLFNEQFF
-	TRBV5-4	TRBJ2-2	-	CASRTYRDTGELFF
once	TRBV7-2	TRBJ1-6	TRBD1	CASSFRQGNSPLHF
-	TRBV19	TRBJ1-5	-	CASSMEQPNQPQHF